One sample yielded the 24 T cell receptor beta chains listed below, sequenced in a study of beta chain features in type 1 diabetes (dated by TCRdb to 2016 to 2018). No antigen is known for these receptors. Library creation used the immunoSEQ multiplex PCR assay. The High Capacity cDNA Reverse Transcription Kit was used to reverse transcribe all of the isolated RNA, meaning that expressed TCRB transcripts were what got sequenced. In its TCRdb copy, this immuneACCESS table keeps in-frame sequences only and misses some clones. Where compared with another copy, unresolved V genes explain less than half of these, and the others have no known cause. Counted in this sample were a few hundred thousand clones; approximately 14% of them appeared once. Of the sample, roughly 0.019% falls within the top ten clones. Study-wide conclusions, independent of this receptor: In all four CD4+ subsets, TCRB CDR3 length was moderately but significantly shorter in type 1 diabetes patients.

Sequenced input: naive CD4+ T cells from blood. The label giving this sample's cell subset or site can be read as: true naive CD4+ T cells. All receptors derive from a man between 25 and 39 years old with type 1 diabetes.

This clone was seen a few times. The chain has TRBV7-9 and TRBJ2-1; TRBD2 is a possible D gene (6 bases). CDR3 length: 15 residues. V lost 5 bases, J lost 7 bases, and 18 bases lay in between. Germline assignment: CDR1 SEHNR and CDR2 FQNEAQ (reference sequence). Here the CDR3 reads CASSGKQLAENEQFF. The CDR3 nucleotides are TGTGCCAGCAGCGGGAAACAACTAGCAGAGAATGAGCAGTTCTTC.

This chain connects TRBV25-1 to TRBJ1-2, with D hard to call. This CDR3 has 15 residues. CDR1 and CDR2 from the germline V gene are MGHDK and SYGVNS. With 4 bases removed from V and 0 bases from J, the gap between germline ends came to 12 bases. The CDR3 sequence is CASSVGGKANYGYTF. CDR3 nucleotides: TGTGCCAGCAGTGTCGGAGGGAAAGCTAACTATGGCTACACCTTC.

The table lists this clone with a few counts. The V call is TRBV7-9, the J call TRBJ1-5, with D possibly being TRBD1 (5 bases). The CDR3 runs 15 residues. V gave up 2 bases and J gave up 5 bases, with 13 bases separating them. Germline V gene lookup returns CDR1 SEHNR and CDR2 FQNEAQ (reference sequence). CDR3 region: CASSLQGGSDQPQHF. As DNA, the CDR3 is TGTGCCAGCAGCTTACAGGGTGGGTCGGATCAGCCCCAGCATTTT.

The table lists this clone with a few counts. The chain links TRBV2 to TRBJ2-7; 11 nucleotides align to TRBD1. CDR1 is SNHLY and CDR2 is FYNNEI in the germline V gene. The CDR3 consists of 14 residues. The V segment lost 6 bases and the J segment 3 bases; nucleotides outside the gene matches: 4. The CDR3 nucleotides are TGTGCCAGCAGGAGGGACAGGGGGTTCTACGAGCAGTACTTC. It is translated as CASRRDRGFYEQYF. Full variable domain (missing parts from reference TRBV2 and TRBJ2-7): EPEVTQTPSHQVTQMGQEVILRCVPISNHLYFYWYRQILGQKVEFLVSFYNNEISEKSEIFDDQFSVERPDGSNFTLKIRSTKLEDSAMYFCASRRDRGFYEQYFGPGTRLTVT.

A few counts support this clone. CDR3 bases: TGTGCCAGCAGCTTACAGGCCACAGGGCCTTATGGCTACACCTTC. Its protein product is CASSLQATGPYGYTF. The chain links TRBV7-2 to TRBJ1-2, with D possibly being TRBD1 (6 bases). V gave up 2 bases and J gave up 5 bases, with 15 bases separating them. The CDR3 spans 15 residues. Germline V CDR1 and CDR2: SGHTA, FQGNSA.

The chain joins TRBV15 to TRBJ2-7; no clear D gene. V was clipped by 1 base and J by 2 bases, with 9 bases between them. CDR3 length: 14 amino acids. Germline-derived CDR1 and CDR2 are LNHNV and YYDKDF (reference sequence). The CDR3 sequence: CATSRGEEAYEQYF. The CDR3, as DNA: TGTGCCACCAGCAGAGGCGAAGAGGCCTACGAGCAGTACTTC.

This clone was picked up a small number of times. This sequence joins TRBV5-1 and TRBJ2-7; D perhaps matches TRBD2 (6 bases). V lost 0 bases, J lost 3 bases, and 7 bases lay in between. The CDR3 consists of 13 residues. CDR1 is SGHRS, CDR2 YFSETQ, per germline. CDR3: CASSLVGGYEQYF. For the CDR3, the DNA is TGCGCCAGCAGCTTGGTGGGGGGCTACGAGCAGTACTTC.

V is TRBV6-5 and J is TRBJ1-1, with TRBD1 as a possible D gene (6 bases). CDR1 and CDR2 (germline): MNHEY, SVGAGI. V was trimmed by 6 bases and J by 4 bases, leaving 9 bases between them. The CDR3 spans 12 residues. The CDR3 DNA sequence: TGTGCCAGCAGCCAACAGGGCACTGAAGCTTTCTTT. Its protein product is CASSQQGTEAFF.

This clone has a handful of counts. The V and J genes are TRBV2 and TRBJ2-3, with a weak D call TRBD1 (5 bases). The length of the CDR3 is 12 residues. CDR1 SNHLY and CDR2 FYNNEI come from the germline V gene. V gave up 6 bases and J gave up 11 bases, with 15 bases separating them. The CDR3 protein is CASSVQGRMQYF. CDR3 coding DNA: TGTGCCAGCAGCGTCCAGGGAAGGATGCAGTATTTT.

The chain employs TRBV7-9 and TRBJ2-3; D perhaps matches TRBD2 (7 bases). The CDR3 loop spans 16 amino acids. The germline gives CDR1 SEHNR, CDR2 FQNEAQ (reference sequence). Trimming removed 5 bases at V and 4 bases at J, with 19 bases between. CDR3 DNA sequence: TGTGCCAGCAGCCCCGAGGCTAGGCGGGGGCCAGATACGCAGTATTTT. This sequence encodes CASSPEARRGPDTQYF.

The chain employs TRBV5-1 and TRBJ2-1; the match to TRBD2 covers 11 bases. J lost 5 bases, V lost 4 bases, and 2 bases had no gene match. Germline loops: CDR1 SGHRS, CDR2 YFSETQ. CDR3 length: 14 amino acids. This CDR3 reads CASSVGLADNEQFF. The CDR3 region has the DNA TGCGCCAGCAGCGTGGGACTAGCGGACAATGAGCAGTTCTTC.

The V gene is TRBV9, the J gene TRBJ2-1; no clear D. The germline V gene has CDR1 SGDLS and CDR2 YYNGEE. V lost 7 bases and J lost 1, with 12 bases in between. The CDR3 is made up of 14 amino acids. The CDR3 DNA reads as TGTGCCAGCGGAGTCCTCGGGTCCTACAATGAGCAGTTCTTC. Translated: CASGVLGSYNEQFF.

This clone has a handful of counts. One junction end does not reproduce the germline sequence, and a read error may be involved. The rearrangement joins TRBV30 to TRBJ2-3, with D tentatively TRBD1 (5 bases). CDR1 GTSNPN and CDR2 SVGIG come from the germline V gene (reference sequence). CDR3 length equals 13 residues. As DNA, the CDR3 is TGTGCCTGGAGTCCCGCGGACACAGGTACGCAGTATTTT. Translated: CAWSPADTGTQYF.

The V and J genes are TRBV5-6 and TRBJ2-3, with D hard to call. V was shortened by 0 bases and J by 2 bases, with 4 bases between the two germline ends. Germline CDR1 is SGHDT and CDR2 is YYEEEE. The CDR3 extends over 13 amino acids. CDR3 loop: CASSLVHTDTQYF. CDR3 nucleotide sequence: TGTGCCAGCAGCTTGGTACACACAGATACGCAGTATTTT.

The genes are TRBV6-1 and TRBJ1-1, with 11 positions matching TRBD1. The CDR3 has 15 amino acids. J lost 5 bases, V lost 5 bases, and 7 bases had no gene match. CDR1 MNHNS and CDR2 SASEGT come from the germline V gene. In DNA, the CDR3 is TGTGCCAGCAGTCCGAGGACAGGGGGCATGACTGAAGCTTTCTTT. Amino acid sequence: CASSPRTGGMTEAFF.

This clone was counted between two and nine times. The chain joins TRBV18 to TRBJ1-1; TRBD1 agrees at 8 bases. The junction had 7 bases not matched to a gene; V was cut back by 5 bases and J by 5 bases. From germline, CDR1 is KGHSH and CDR2 LQKENI. CDR3 length equals 14 residues. CDR3 DNA: TGTGCCAGCTCAGGAGACAGGGGTGGAACTGAAGCTTTCTTT. It specifies CASSGDRGGTEAFF.

This clone was seen a handful of times. CDR3 sequence (DNA): TGTGCCAGCAGTTACCAGGGGAAGGGCAATCAGCCCCAGCATTTT. Protein product: CASSYQGKGNQPQHF. The V call is TRBV6-5, the J call TRBJ1-5; a possible D gene is TRBD1 (6 bases). V was trimmed by 2 bases and J by 2 bases, leaving 10 bases between them. From germline, CDR1 is MNHEY and CDR2 SVGAGI. The CDR3 length is 15 residues.

This chain uses TRBV30 with TRBJ1-5; 8 bases are a match to TRBD1. Germline-derived CDR1 and CDR2 are GTSNPN and SVGIG (reference sequence). The CDR3 extends over 15 amino acids. Losses at the gene ends were 1 base for V and 2 bases for J; bases not matched to a gene: 4. CDR3 nucleotides: TGTGCCTGGAGTGAGCCGGGACAGGGCAATCAGCCCCAGCATTTT. Translation: CAWSEPGQGNQPQHF. Drawing the rest from reference TRBV30 and TRBJ1-5, the complete variable domain is SQTIHQWPATLVQPVGSPLSLECTVEGTSNPNLYWYRQAAGRGLQLLFYSVGIGQISSEVPQNLSASRPQDRQFILSSKKLLLSDSGFYLCAWSEPGQGNQPQHFGDGTRLSIL.

In this sample, this clone turned up a few times. The chain combines TRBV29-1 with TRBJ2-5; D remains ambiguous. V was cut by 6 bases and J by 7 bases, with 15 bases left in between. The germline V gene encodes CDR1 SQVTM and CDR2 ANQGSEA. CDR3 length: 12 amino acids. The CDR3 DNA is TGCAGCGTGGCCGACTGGGTGGCGACCCAGTACTTC. It specifies CSVADWVATQYF. The variable domain in full, with the rest retrieved from reference TRBV29-1 and TRBJ2-5, is SAVISQKPSRDICQRGTSLTIQCQVDSQVTMMFWYRQQPGQSLTLIATANQGSEATYESGFVIDKFPISRPNLTFSTLTVSNMSPEDSSIYLCSVADWVATQYFGPGTRLLVL.

The gene calls are TRBV30 and TRBJ2-7, with TRBD2 matching over 8 bases. The trim removed 4 bases at V and 0 bases at J, leaving 8 bases unmatched. Per the germline V gene, CDR1 is GTSNPN and CDR2 is SVGIG (reference sequence). The length of the CDR3 is 15 residues. The CDR3 region is CAWTPPGGSSYEQYF. For the CDR3, the DNA is TGTGCCTGGACCCCGCCGGGGGGGAGCTCCTACGAGCAGTACTTC.

The V call is TRBV6-5, the J call TRBJ2-5; weak D call: TRBD1 (6 bases). Trimming stripped 2 bases from V and 3 bases from J, with 13 bases between. This CDR3 is built from 15 residues. CDR1 and CDR2 from the germline V gene are MNHEY and SVGAGI. DNA of the CDR3: TGTGCCAGCAGTTACGGCTACTGGACAGAAGAGACCCAGTACTTC. Translating it yields CASSYGYWTEETQYF.

In DNA form, the CDR3 reads TGTGCCAGCAGCCTCACCGAGTACTCCGGAGTGGATACGCAGTATTTT. The encoded protein is CASSLTEYSGVDTQYF. The gene calls are TRBV4-2 and TRBJ2-3; no clear D. CDR3 length: 16 residues. With 4 bases removed from V and 6 bases from J, the gap between germline ends came to 20 bases. Germline values: CDR1 LGHNA, CDR2 YNFKEQ.

J is TRBJ1-1 and V is TRBV27, with TRBD1 matching over 8 bases. V shed 6 bases and J 1 base; nucleotides not matched to a gene: 13. The germline V gene has CDR1 MNHEY and CDR2 SMNVEV (reference sequence). This CDR3 contains 17 residues. CDR3 sequence reads: CASRRRDRQHKNTEAFF. For the CDR3, the DNA is TGTGCCAGCAGACGCCGGGACAGGCAGCACAAGAACACTGAAGCTTTCTTT.

This clone was seen a handful of times. The J gene is TRBJ2-3, the V gene TRBV19; tentative D call: TRBD2 (6 bases). V gave up 7 bases and J gave up 2 bases, with 10 bases separating them. The CDR3 has 13 residues. CDR1 is LNHDA, CDR2 SQIVND, per germline (reference sequence). The CDR3 spells CASMGGTTDTQYF. CDR3 nucleotide sequence: TGTGCCAGTATGGGAGGAACCACAGATACGCAGTATTTT.